This T cell receptor (beta chain) emerged from a study of T cell responses to AZD1222 COVID-19 vaccine. The protocol was immunoSEQ multiplex PCR, while the TCRdb copy is restricted to in-frame clones and leaves out a portion. The sample comprises 60,000 to 95,000 clones, about nine tenths of which are singletons, and roughly 18% rests with the top ten. CDR3 length equals 16 residues. The sequencing used peripheral blood, collected 28 days after the second AZD1222 dose. V and J are TRBV21-1 and TRBJ2-7; the table gives TRBD2 as D, unverified against the DNA. TRBV21-1 counts as a pseudogene. The receptor's source is an adult who received the AZD1222 COVID-19 vaccine. CDR3 nucleotide sequence: TGTGCCAGCAGCAAAGAGAGGCCAGTTACCTGTTACGAGCAGTACTTC. Translation: CASSKERPVTCYEQYF.